Below are 14 T cell receptor beta chains sequenced from a single sample in a study of blood T cell repertoires in COVID-19. Measured with immunoSEQ multiplex PCR; TCRdb has only the in-frame clones, and not every one. The sample holds about 130,000 clones, 70% to 85% seen once. The sequenced material came from peripheral blood. These receptors originate from a man between 60 and 70 years old who had recovered from COVID-19.

This clone was detected only once. The gene calls are TRBV18 and TRBJ1-1, with 10 bases lining up with TRBD1. Germline V gene lookup returns CDR1 KGHSH and CDR2 LQKENI. Trimming at V came to 7 bases and at J to 2 bases, leaving 4 bases not matched to a gene. The CDR3 consists of 14 residues. This CDR3 is CASYRDRGNTEAFF. Here the CDR3 DNA reads TGTGCCAGCTACCGGGACAGGGGAAACACTGAAGCTTTCTTT.

V and J are TRBV24-1 and TRBJ2-1, with D maybe TRBD1 (6 bases). V lost 4 bases, J lost 0 bases, and 12 bases lay in between. The CDR3 is 16 residues long. Germline values: CDR1 KGHDR, CDR2 SFDVKD. CDR3 amino acids: CATSDQTGSSYNEQFF. The CDR3 region has the DNA TGTGCCACCAGTGACCAGACAGGAAGCTCCTACAATGAGCAGTTCTTC.

Written as DNA, the CDR3 is TGTGCCAGCAGCTTTCGGCGGGGTCCCCACGAGCAGTACTTC. Encoded protein: CASSFRRGPHEQYF. The chain employs TRBV11-2 and TRBJ2-7, with a tentative D call TRBD2 (6 bases). V lost 3 bases to trimming and J lost 5 bases, with 14 bases between them. There are 14 residues in the CDR3. Looked up from germline, CDR1 is SGHAT and CDR2 is FQNNGV.

The chain uses TRBV19 and TRBJ2-3, with D possibly matching TRBD2 (7 bases). V was pared by 4 bases and J by 4 bases, with 15 bases between. Germline CDR1 LNHDA, CDR2 SQIVND (reference sequence). The CDR3 is 15 residues long. The CDR3 here is CASSTPRGGADTQYF. CDR3 DNA: TGTGCCAGTAGTACCCCAAGGGGGGGAGCAGATACGCAGTATTTT.

The V call is TRBV6-6, the J call TRBJ1-1, with unresolved D. V lost 6 bases and J 6 bases, leaving 14 bases between the germline ends. The CDR3 is 13 residues long. CDR1 MNHNY and CDR2 SVGAGI come from the germline V gene (reference sequence). The CDR3, as DNA: TGTGCCAGCAGCCCGGATTACAGTGCTGAAGCTTTCTTT. It yields the protein CASSPDYSAEAFF.

This chain links TRBV27 with TRBJ2-3, with 7 bases lining up with TRBD1. V shed 0 bases and J 6 bases; nucleotides not matched to a gene: 3. Germline values: CDR1 MNHEY, CDR2 SMNVEV (reference sequence). CDR3 size: 14 residues. This chain's CDR3 is CASSLSGGADTQYF. The CDR3 coding sequence is TGTGCCAGCAGTTTATCAGGGGGCGCGGATACGCAGTATTTT.

The chain employs TRBV6-2 or TRBV6-3 and TRBJ2-5, with D unclear. Germline loops: CDR1 MNHEY, CDR2 SVGEGT. V gave up 0 bases and J gave up 1 base, with 3 bases separating them. The CDR3 contains 13 residues. The DNA for the CDR3 is TGTGCCAGCAGTTACTCGGCCCAAGAGACCCAGTACTTC. Its protein product is CASSYSAQETQYF.

This clone was seen a handful of times. The V and J genes are TRBV5-6 and TRBJ2-7; 7 bases fit TRBD2. The CDR3 has 17 residues. V lost 1 base to trimming and J lost 4 bases; unmatched junction nucleotides: 14. The germline gives CDR1 SGHDT, CDR2 YYEEEE. Here the CDR3 reads CASSLLLAEDRVYEQYF. CDR3 DNA sequence: TGTGCCAGCAGCTTGCTGCTAGCGGAGGACCGGGTGTACGAGCAGTACTTC.

The rearrangement links TRBV5-1 to TRBJ2-1; 7 bases agree with TRBD2. This CDR3 spans 13 amino acids. Germline loops: CDR1 SGHRS, CDR2 YFSETQ. J was trimmed by 8 bases and V by 0 bases; bases with no gene match: 2. The CDR3 reads CASSLGLADEQFF. In nucleotides, the CDR3 is TGCGCCAGCAGCTTGGGTCTAGCGGATGAGCAGTTCTTC.

CDR3 protein: CAWLVGTRAGEQYF. CDR3 DNA: TGTGCCTGGTTAGTCGGGACAAGGGCCGGGGAGCAGTACTTC. This chain connects TRBV30 to TRBJ2-7, with D tentatively TRBD1 (6 bases). Per germline, CDR1 GTSNPN and CDR2 SVGIG (reference sequence). This CDR3 is built from 14 residues. The V end lost 5 bases, the J end lost 7 bases, and 21 bases lay between the germline ends.

The chain employs TRBV29-1 and TRBJ2-4, with D perhaps matching TRBD1 (6 bases). CDR1 SQVTM and CDR2 ANQGSEA come from the germline V gene. The CDR3 is 14 residues long. Trimming shortened V by 4 bases and J by 0 bases, and 10 bases separated the two germline ends. The DNA of the CDR3 is TGCAGCGTTGCATCACAGGGAGCCAAAAACATTCAGTACTTC. It is translated as CSVASQGAKNIQYF.

The V call is TRBV5-8, the J call TRBJ1-3, with a weak D call TRBD1 (5 bases). Per the germline V gene, CDR1 is SGHTS and CDR2 is YDEGEE. Between the trimmed V and J ends, which lost 1 base and 3 bases, there was a span of 11 bases. The CDR3 contains 15 residues. The CDR3, as DNA: TGTGCCAGCAGCTTGAGGGGAGGGTATGGAAACACCATATATTTT. It is translated as CASSLRGGYGNTIYF.

Only a few counts were recorded for this clone. The rearrangement links TRBV6-2 or TRBV6-3 to TRBJ2-1, with D tentatively TRBD1 (6 bases). V lost 5 bases and J lost 6, with 11 bases in between. The CDR3 consists of 13 residues. Germline values: CDR1 MNHEY, CDR2 SVGEGT. The DNA for the CDR3 is TGTGCCAGCAGTCACAGGGCAAGCAATGAGCAGTTCTTC. This gives the protein CASSHRASNEQFF.

The chain carries TRBV19 and TRBJ1-6; 9 nucleotides match TRBD1. Germline V gene lookup returns CDR1 LNHDA and CDR2 SQIVND (reference sequence). Trimming took 1 base from V and 4 from J; bases not matched to a gene: 2. The CDR3 consists of 16 residues. The CDR3 protein is CASSIGGQGYNSPLHF. The CDR3 bases are TGTGCCAGTAGTATAGGCGGACAGGGGTATAATTCACCCCTCCACTTT. Full variable domain (missing parts from reference TRBV19 and TRBJ1-6): DGGITQSPKYLFRKEGQNVTLSCEQNLNHDAMYWYRQDPGQGLRLIYYSQIVNDFQKGDIAEGYSVSREKKESFPLTVTSAQKNPTAFYLCASSIGGQGYNSPLHFGNGTRLTVT.